Shown below are 5 T cell receptor beta chains from a single sample sequenced in a study of early T cells in non-severe SARS-CoV-2 infection. TCRdb independently ran MiXCR on the 5' RACE reads; one entry per CDR3 protein. The table shows about 38,000 distinct CDR3 sequences, with 4.6% occurring only once. Specimen: whole blood. All receptors come from an adult who was a healthcare worker with PCR-confirmed SARS-CoV-2 infection or an uninfected control (not recorded which).

The sample holds a few counts of this clonotype. The chain is built from TRBV5-6 and TRBJ1-2; unclear D gene. V dropped 1 base and J dropped 6 bases, with 16 bases sitting between them. The CDR3 spans 15 residues. Germline V CDR1 and CDR2: SGHDT, YYEEEE. Here the CDR3 reads CASSLSDPRGDGYTF. The CDR3 bases are TGTGCCAGCAGCTTGTCGGACCCCCGTGGAGATGGCTACACCTTC.

This chain joins TRBV27 and TRBJ2-7; weak D call: TRBD2 (5 bases). Germline CDR1 and CDR2: MNHEY and SMNVEV (reference sequence). CDR3 length equals 13 residues. Trimming removed 8 bases at V and 0 bases at J, with 11 bases between. The CDR3 spells CASGPDSSYEQYF. The CDR3, as DNA: TGTGCCAGCGGTCCGGACTCCTCCTACGAGCAGTACTTC.

There are many counts of this clonotype. V and J are TRBV5-5 and TRBJ2-5, with D perhaps given as TRBD1 or TRBD2 (6 bases each). The germline V gene has CDR1 SGHKS and CDR2 YYEKEE (reference sequence). V lost 2 bases and J lost 5, with 10 bases in between. CDR3 length: 13 amino acids. As DNA, the CDR3 is TGTGCCAGCAGCTTTGGGGGGCCGGAGACCCAGTACTTC. The encoded protein is CASSFGGPETQYF.

This clonotype has a count of ten or more. V usage is TRBV12-3 or TRBV12-4 and J usage is TRBJ2-2, with 7 nucleotides matching TRBD1. With V trimmed by 2 bases and J by 6 bases, 3 bases remained unmatched. The CDR3 sequence is 14 residues long. CDR3 protein: CASSLKGASGELFF. The CDR3 region has the DNA TGTGCCAGCAGTTTAAAGGGGGCCTCCGGGGAGCTGTTTTTT.

The V call is TRBV9, the J call TRBJ2-7, with D possibly matching TRBD2 (6 bases). Germline CDR1 reads SGDLS; CDR2 reads YYNGEE. V was pared by 5 bases and J by 5 bases, with 14 bases between. The length of the CDR3 is 13 residues. The CDR3 loop is CASSAGPADEQYF. In DNA, the CDR3 is TGTGCCAGCAGTGCGGGGCCGGCGGACGAGCAGTACTTC.